Described below is a single TCR beta chain sequence and its context. It has no known antigen specificity. One base away there is no much larger clone; base qualities are not given. Measured from the cysteine to the phenylalanine, the CDR3 is 14 residues long. Just the 42-base CDR3 DNA is kept, in frame starting at base 1. The germline V gene gives CDR1 as SGHTA and CDR2 as FQGNSA. Trimming at the junction amounts to 1 base on V and 7 bases on J, and the germline ends lie 13 bases apart. This specimen belongs to a study of Ad26.COV2.S vaccination and SARS-CoV-2 variants (dated by TCRdb to the early 2020s). As for the study more broadly: Donors in the vaccine arm were drawn from COV1001, a phase I-IIa trial of Ad26.COV2.S in healthy adults that was multicentre, randomized, double-blind and placebo-controlled. A total of some 30 samples were included in the TCR-sequenced set, comprising roughly 19 Ad26.COV2.S vaccine recipients, 5 placebo recipients and 8 SARS-CoV-2 convalescent individuals. Blinding of investigators to trial group allocation was maintained during experiments and outcome assessment. Dosing of Ad26.COV2.S was intramuscular, at either 5x10^10 or 1x10^11 viral particles, delivered as one shot or as two shots spaced 56 days apart. Trial participants were randomized into five groups of five, in which low-dose or high-dose Ad26.COV2.S was given once or twice, or placebo was given on both occasions. TCRbeta repertoire sequencing served as the tool for gauging how specific and how broad the SARS-CoV-2-reactive T cell receptors were following Ad26.COV2.S vaccination. The full study reports these points: After vaccination, substantial breadth of spike-specific CD8+ and CD4+ T cell responses was reported. According to the authors, total T cell responses may have been underestimated by the TCR breadth and depth analyses. The study was not powered to compare responses between vaccine doses or regimens. Vaccine and placebo recipients had similar non-spike TCR breadth, a finding consistent with the vaccine containing only spike. Compared with placebo recipients, Ad26.COV2.S recipients showed higher spike-specific TCR breadth (P = 0.0014).

TCRbeta CDR3 regions were sequenced with the immunoSEQ Assay. After extraction, genomic DNA underwent amplification by bias-controlled multiplex PCR, followed by high-throughput sequencing. Per the source publication's procedure: To quantify the absolute abundance of each unique TCRbeta CDR3 region, sequences were collapsed and filtered. T cell fraction was estimated by normalizing TCRbeta template counts to usable DNA, which was measured by amplifying reference genes present in all nucleated cells. Repertoire TCRs were annotated as SARS-CoV-2-specific by exact matching of V gene, CDR3 amino acid sequence and J gene to a known reactive TCR set. MIRA supplied the reference SARS-CoV-2 TCR set, which was filtered for enrichment in COVID-19-positive ImmuneCODE repertoires so that public or cross-reactive TCRs were removed. Using the MIRA antigens, annotated TCRs were further analysed by specific ORF or by position within an ORF. Depth was the summed frequency of annotated unique rearrangements, while breadth was defined as annotated unique rearrangements over total unique productive rearrangements. Two-sided Wilcoxon rank-sum tests were used to compare TCR breadth between groups. This is the immuneACCESS table as TCRdb keeps it, with only in-frame sequences that have V and J called. A part of the clones is gone; compared with another copy, unresolved V genes explain less than half, and the rest is unexplained. D and trimming were read from the DNA, whereas the V and J calls and clone size are those reported in that table. The sample contains about 320,000 clones, about 86% of them found a single time. The top ten clones comprise under 2% of the sample.

Per the publication, the treatment or condition label means: around 19 received Ad26.COV2.S at low or high dose, single or two shots; about 5 received placebo; per-sample allocation not given. Repertoires of vaccine and placebo recipients were sequenced from samples collected on day 63 after the first injection. Cohort 1b enrolled about 25 adults aged 18-55 years at a single site in Boston, USA, between 29 July and 7 August 2020. As a vaccine, Ad26.COV2.S was a replication-incompetent adenovirus type 26 vector that expressed a prefusion-stabilized SARS-CoV-2 spike protein derived from the original Wuhan strain.

The receptor comes from a person between 18 and 65 years old who received the Ad26.COV2.S COVID-19 vaccine or a placebo. The chain is made from TRBV7-2 and TRBJ1-2, with the identity of the D gene unclear. The sequencing used peripheral blood, collected in a trial of Ad26.COV2.S vaccine versus placebo. The nucleotides are TGTGCCAGCAGCTTAGGGGCCCCCGGAGGTGGCTACACCTTC. Its product reads: CASSLGAPGGGYTF.